A single sample gave rise to the 28 T cell receptor beta chains below, sequenced in a study of T cell repertoires in cytomegalovirus infection. MiXCR was run by TCRdb on the reads, yielding one entry per CDR3 protein. The data contain about 310,000 distinct CDR3 sequences, 20% to 30% of them singletons. Their cognate antigens are unknown. The starting material was cultured PBMCs, obtained from culture after CMV antigen stimulation. The source of these receptors is a human donor in good health (CMV status not recorded). Some clones in this sample may be carry-over from other donors' samples.

This clonotype occurred many times. CDR3 protein: CASSLAGRVPEAFF. The CDR3 coding sequence is TGTGCCAGCAGCTTAGCCGGCAGGGTGCCTGAAGCTTTCTTT. J is TRBJ1-1 and V is TRBV7-2, with D perhaps matching TRBD1 (5 bases). Germline loops: CDR1 SGHTA, CDR2 FQGNSA. The CDR3 is 14 amino acids. V dropped 0 bases and J dropped 6 bases, with 11 bases sitting between them.

This clonotype was counted a few times. J is TRBJ2-7 and V is TRBV7-2; D possibly matches TRBD1 or TRBD2 (6 bases each). V was cut by 5 bases and J by 2 bases, with 19 bases left in between. This CDR3 is built from 16 residues. Germline V CDR1 and CDR2: SGHTA, FQGNSA. CDR3 protein: CASSPIGGSGAYEQYF. The CDR3 DNA reads as TGTGCCAGCAGCCCAATAGGGGGGAGTGGGGCCTACGAGCAGTACTTC.

The CDR3 loop reads CASSPLRGLMNTEAFF. The CDR3, as DNA: TGTGCCAGCAGCCCTTTACGGGGCCTAATGAACACTGAAGCTTTCTTT. The chain carries TRBV7-4 and TRBJ1-1; TRBD1 is a possible D gene (5 bases). The CDR3 sequence is 16 residues long. The germline gives CDR1 SGHVT, CDR2 SQSDAQ. With 5 bases removed from V and 0 bases from J, the gap between germline ends came to 16 bases. The complete variable domain, with remaining parts taken from reference TRBV7-4 and TRBJ1-1, reads GAGVSQSPRYKVAKRGRDVALRCDSISGHVTLYWYRQTLGQGSEVLTYSQSDAQRDKSGRPSGRFSAERPERSVSTLKIQRTEQGDSAVYLCASSPLRGLMNTEAFFGQGTRLTVV.

This clonotype turned up a few times. CDR3 sequence: CASSLGGTYSYEQYF. As DNA, the CDR3 is TGTGCCAGCAGCTTGGGTGGGACTTATTCCTACGAGCAGTACTTC. This sequence joins TRBV5-6 and TRBJ2-7, with D perhaps TRBD2 (6 bases). The V and J ends lost 0 bases and 1 base respectively, with 11 bases between them. Germline-derived CDR1 and CDR2 are SGHDT and YYEEEE. This CDR3 spans 15 amino acids.

This clonotype was seen ten or more times. The chain carries TRBV7-8 and TRBJ1-1; 8 bases align to TRBD1. V trimming: 1 base; J trimming: 0 bases; junction bases outside the gene matches: 16. Germline V gene data show CDR1 as SGHVS and CDR2 as FQNEAQ. This CDR3 is 20 amino acids long. CDR3 coding DNA: TGTGCCAGCAGCTTAGGGGGTCCCCAGGGGGCGGGTGTCCTGAACACTGAAGCTTTCTTT. Translating gives CASSLGGPQGAGVLNTEAFF.

In its sample, this clonotype was seen a few times. The gene calls are TRBV7-9 and TRBJ2-3; D is perhaps TRBD2 (6 bases). Trimming took off 0 bases at V and 4 bases at J, with 8 bases between the two ends. The germline V gene has CDR1 SEHNR and CDR2 FQNEAQ (reference sequence). The CDR3 runs 14 residues. As DNA, the CDR3 is TGTGCCAGCAGCTTAGCGCGGGAAGCAGATACGCAGTATTTT. Translated: CASSLAREADTQYF.

The chain combines TRBV2 with TRBJ2-5; tentatively, D is TRBD1 (5 bases). Germline CDR1 and CDR2: SNHLY and FYNNEI. The CDR3 length is 17 residues. Trimming took off 0 bases at V and 5 bases at J, with 19 bases between the two ends. The CDR3 DNA reads TGTGCCAGCAGTGAAGCTGTCAGGGTCCTCCCCGGGGAGACCCAGTACTTC. Amino acid sequence: CASSEAVRVLPGETQYF.

The chain has TRBV6-2 or TRBV6-3 and TRBJ1-1; D ambiguous. Germline CDR1 MNHEY, CDR2 SVGEGT. This CDR3 spans 13 amino acids. The germline V and J ends were trimmed by 8 bases and 0 bases, with 10 bases remaining between them. CDR3 coding DNA: TGTGCCAGCGACTCACCCATGAACACTGAAGCTTTCTTT. This gives the protein CASDSPMNTEAFF.

The CDR3 region is CAWRSPSGSWFF. The CDR3 DNA is TGTGCCTGGAGGAGCCCAAGCGGGAGTTGGTTCTTC. The chain employs TRBV30 and TRBJ2-1; 8 positions match TRBD2. Germline CDR1 is GTSNPN and CDR2 is SVGIG (reference sequence). CDR3 length: 12 amino acids. J lost 15 bases, V lost 3 bases, and 10 bases had no gene match.

This chain joins TRBV19 and TRBJ2-1; TRBD2 is a possible D gene (7 bases). The CDR3 runs to 15 residues. V was pared by 6 bases and J by 3 bases, with 15 bases between. CDR1 and CDR2 (germline): LNHDA, SQIVND (reference sequence). In nucleotides, the CDR3 is TGTGCCAGTAGAGCTGCGGGGGCAAACTACAATGAGCAGTTCTTC. Translation gives CASRAAGANYNEQFF.

This chain uses TRBV11-3 with TRBJ1-2; D not resolved. This CDR3 contains 12 residues. Germline CDR1 is SGHNT and CDR2 is YENEEA. Deletions cut 1 base from V and 6 bases from J, with 6 bases between. CDR3 loop: CASSLGTDGYTF. DNA for the CDR3: TGTGCCAGCAGCTTAGGGACGGATGGCTACACCTTC. The full variable domain, with the rest looked up from reference TRBV11-3 and TRBJ1-2, is EAGVVQSPRYKIIEKKQPVAFWCNPISGHNTLYWYLQNLGQGPELLIRYENEEAVDDSQLPKDRFSAERLKGVDSTLKIQPAELGDSAVYLCASSLGTDGYTFGSGTRLTVV.

This clonotype was detected ten times or more. The chain employs TRBV7-2 and TRBJ1-1, with 8 bases that match TRBD1. V trimming: 5 bases; J trimming: 0 bases; junction bases outside the gene matches: 2. Per germline, CDR1 SGHTA and CDR2 FQGNSA. The CDR3 is made up of 14 amino acids. DNA for the CDR3: TGTGCCAGCAGCGACAGGGGTCTGAACACTGAAGCTTTCTTT. Its translation is CASSDRGLNTEAFF.

In this sample, this clonotype turned up many times. The chain links TRBV7-2 to TRBJ2-5; D uncertain. The germline CDR1 and CDR2 sequences are SGHTA and FQGNSA. Trimming shortened V by 5 bases and J by 5 bases, and 18 bases separated the two germline ends. This CDR3 contains 15 residues. CDR3 sequence reads: CASSPMGSSLETQYF. CDR3 nucleotide sequence: TGTGCCAGCAGCCCTATGGGAAGCTCTCTGGAGACCCAGTACTTC.

The chain links TRBV5-5 to TRBJ1-6, with TRBD1 as a possible D gene (5 bases). V lost 4 bases to trimming and J lost 7 bases, with 15 bases between them. The CDR3 extends over 15 amino acids. Germline CDR1 and CDR2: SGHKS and YYEKEE (reference sequence). As DNA, the CDR3 is TGTGCCAGCAGCCGGGACGGGACGGCGAATTCACCCCTCCACTTT. Protein: CASSRDGTANSPLHF.

The rearrangement links TRBV7-9 to TRBJ2-1; TRBD2 matches at 14 bases. The junction had 10 bases not matched to a gene; V was cut back by 5 bases and J by 1 base. The CDR3 has 19 residues. Germline lookup yields CDR1 SEHNR and CDR2 FQNEAQ (reference sequence). CDR3 nucleotides: TGTGCCAGCAGCGGGGGACTAGCGGGAGAGCGTGAATCCTACAATGAGCAGTTCTTC. It codes for CASSGGLAGERESYNEQFF.

The chain joins TRBV5-4 to TRBJ2-2; D possibly corresponds to TRBD2 (5 bases). The germline V gene has CDR1 SGHNT and CDR2 YYREEE (reference sequence). The CDR3 totals 15 residues. Trimming left V 10 bases short and J 0 bases short, with 16 bases between. DNA for the CDR3: TGTGCCCTAGAAGGGCGCGGGTCGAACACCGGGGAGCTGTTTTTT. This translates into CALEGRGSNTGELFF.

This clonotype has a handful of counts. The CDR3 region is CASSPRGGGIYEQYF. The CDR3 DNA sequence: TGTGCCAGCTCCCCAAGGGGGGGAGGAATTTACGAGCAGTACTTC. The rearrangement links TRBV27 to TRBJ2-7; TRBD2 might be the D (7 bases). Trimming removed 8 bases at V and 4 bases at J, with 21 bases between. CDR3 length equals 15 residues. The germline gives CDR1 MNHEY, CDR2 SMNVEV (reference sequence).

The chain uses TRBV19 and TRBJ2-7; a weak D match, TRBD2 (6 bases). This CDR3 is built from 13 residues. The V gene's germline CDR1 is LNHDA and CDR2 SQIVND (reference sequence). Trimming removed 5 bases from V and 3 bases from J, with 11 bases in between. The DNA of the CDR3 is TGTGCCAGTAGTCCGGGACTCTACTACGAGCAGTACTTC. Residues: CASSPGLYYEQYF. Looking up the rest from reference TRBV19 and TRBJ2-7 gives the full variable domain: DGGITQSPKYLFRKEGQNVTLSCEQNLNHDAMYWYRQDPGQGLRLIYYSQIVNDFQKGDIAEGYSVSREKKESFPLTVTSAQKNPTAFYLCASSPGLYYEQYFGPGTRLTVT.

The sample holds many counts of this clonotype. V usage is TRBV11-3 and J usage is TRBJ1-2; the D is unclear. The CDR3 is 13 amino acids. Germline V CDR1 and CDR2: SGHNT, YENEEA. Trimming took 1 base from V and 3 from J, leaving 6 bases between them. The CDR3 bases are TGTGCCAGCAGCTTAGGGGCAGACTATGGCTACACCTTC. Protein: CASSLGADYGYTF.

The chain carries TRBV5-4 and TRBJ2-7; D is perhaps TRBD1 or TRBD2 (5 bases each). CDR1 and CDR2 from the germline V gene are SGHNT and YYREEE (reference sequence). The V gene lost 3 bases and the J gene lost 0 bases, with 16 bases spanning the gap. The CDR3 sequence is 16 residues long. The CDR3 spells CASSSPGRTSSYEQYF. CDR3 DNA: TGTGCCAGCAGCTCACCGGGGCGAACGAGCTCCTACGAGCAGTACTTC.

The gene calls are TRBV10-3 and TRBJ2-1, with D perhaps given as TRBD1 or TRBD2 (5 bases each). CDR3 size: 14 residues. With 7 bases removed from V and 1 base from J, the gap between germline ends came to 11 bases. Germline V lookup: CDR1 ENHRY, CDR2 SYGVKD. CDR3 loop: CAITGTPSYNEQFF. The CDR3 DNA reads as TGTGCCATCACCGGGACGCCTTCCTACAATGAGCAGTTCTTC.

The V call is TRBV9, the J call TRBJ2-7, with D tentatively TRBD1 (6 bases). CDR3 length: 15 amino acids. Germline V gene data show CDR1 as SGDLS and CDR2 as YYNGEE. Trimming cost V 0 bases and J 6 bases, with 16 bases left between them. The CDR3 spells CASSVGTGPTSEQYF. DNA for the CDR3: TGTGCCAGCAGCGTAGGCACAGGGCCGACGTCCGAGCAGTACTTC.

There are many counts of this clonotype. The genes are TRBV12-3 or TRBV12-4 and TRBJ1-2; the D gene is possibly TRBD1 (5 bases). V dropped 6 bases and J dropped 2 bases, with 10 bases sitting between them. CDR3 length: 13 amino acids. The CDR3 region is CASRQTANYGYTF. CDR3 nucleotides: TGTGCCAGCAGACAGACAGCCAACTATGGCTACACCTTC.

V and J are TRBV6-5 and TRBJ2-3; tentative D call: TRBD2 (5 bases). The CDR3 is 15 residues long. Trimming stripped 2 bases from V and 6 bases from J, with 15 bases between. Germline CDR1 is MNHEY and CDR2 is SVGAGI. The CDR3 region has the DNA TGTGCCAGCAGTTACAGGGAGCGGCCGGCTGATACGCAGTATTTT. It is translated as CASSYRERPADTQYF.

By proportion, this clonotype is medium-sized. CDR3 sequence: CASSVFGGPLHF. In DNA form, the CDR3 reads TGTGCCAGCAGCGTATTTGGGGGACCCCTCCACTTT. The chain is built from TRBV11-2 and TRBJ1-6; a possible D gene is TRBD1 (5 bases). CDR1 and CDR2 (germline): SGHAT, FQNNGV. The CDR3 is 12 residues long. Trimming pared 5 bases from V and 12 bases from J, leaving 11 bases between.

V usage is TRBV20-1 and J usage is TRBJ2-1; D may be TRBD1 (6 bases). Germline-derived CDR1 and CDR2 are DFQATT and SNEGSKA (reference sequence). V lost 6 bases to trimming and J lost 7 bases, with 25 bases between them. This CDR3 region has 16 residues. The CDR3, as DNA: TGCAGTGCCCATCCCCTTGTGGGGGCCGAAGTGAATGAGCAGTTCTTC. This translates into CSAHPLVGAEVNEQFF.

V gene TRBV12-3 or TRBV12-4 combines with J gene TRBJ1-5, with D unresolved. V lost 1 base and J lost 6, with 10 bases in between. The CDR3 runs to 14 residues. The CDR3 here is CASSLERHRQPQHF. The CDR3 coding sequence is TGTGCCAGCAGTTTAGAACGGCATCGTCAGCCCCAGCATTTT.

The V call is TRBV2, the J call TRBJ1-3; D ambiguous. The CDR3 contains 15 residues. Germline V gene data show CDR1 as SNHLY and CDR2 as FYNNEI. Trimming pared 3 bases from V and 4 bases from J, leaving 13 bases between. The CDR3 coding sequence is TGTGCCAGCAGTGATCAGCTGGGGTTCGGAAACACCATATATTTT. It specifies CASSDQLGFGNTIYF.